The clone carrying this TCR beta chain was observed a few times. Its antigen remains unknown. Germline V gives CDR1 SGHTA, CDR2 FQGNSA. CDR3 length equals 16 residues. Trimming at V came to 4 bases and at J to 3 bases, leaving 8 bases not matched to a gene. Sample-barcoded 5' priming and a J-beta primer mix drove a second PCR of roughly 6 to 12 cycles. TCRdb recomputed calls from the 5' RACE reads with MiXCR, one row per CDR3 protein. The repertoire has 700,000 or so distinct CDR3 sequences, around 43% of them found once; the top ten carry 25% to 30%. This sample stems from a study of blood T cells in healthy people across ages. Study outcomes and limitations: When set beside aged donors, long-lived donors presented more naive CD4+ cells and higher diversity.

The sample was blood. The V call is TRBV7-2, the J call TRBJ2-2; 7 bases are a match to TRBD1. The source is an elderly man in good health. CDR3 protein: CASSSSWTGYTGELFF. The CDR3 DNA reads as TGTGCCAGCAGCTCCTCTTGGACAGGCTACACCGGGGAGCTGTTTTTT.